This TCR beta chain was captured by sequencing in a study of shared clonotypes between healthy human individuals. Trimming took off 1 base at V and 4 bases at J, with 14 bases between the two ends. This CDR3 is 16 amino acids long. Per germline, CDR1 LNHDA and CDR2 SQIVND (reference sequence). HIV-negative, healthy adults without recent acute infections or vaccinations were the donors. This clone has more than one count but fewer than ten. Other DNA sequences from this sample encode an identical CDR3 as well. Generated by immunoSEQ multiplex PCR, the TCRdb table keeps only in-frame clones and is missing some. This table holds around 940,000 clones, less than 85% found once.

The V call is TRBV19, the J call TRBJ2-1; possibly TRBD2 for D (6 bases). This clonotype was sampled from a man between 18 and 35 years old in good health. The sample taken for sequencing was memory CD4+ T cells sorted from blood. Subset denoted: CD45RA-negative fraction. CDR3 loop: CASSIGGTPNYNEQFF. As DNA, the CDR3 is TGTGCCAGTAGTATAGGCGGGACGCCAAATTACAATGAGCAGTTCTTC.